These 30 T cell receptor beta chains originate from one sample sequenced in a study of blood T cell repertoires in COVID-19. Measured with immunoSEQ multiplex PCR; TCRdb has only the in-frame clones, and not every one. The sample consists of under 250,000 clones, roughly 90% of them appearing once. Sequencing was carried out using peripheral blood. Source of these receptors: a woman in her sixties with acute or convalescent COVID-19.

The chain links TRBV18 to TRBJ2-3, with a tentative D call TRBD2 (6 bases). Trimming cost V 3 bases and J 4 bases, with 11 bases left between them. The CDR3 extends over 14 amino acids. CDR1 and CDR2 from the germline V gene are KGHSH and LQKENI. CDR3 coding DNA: TGTGCCAGCTCACCGGAGGGGAGAGCAGATACGCAGTATTTT. This translates into CASSPEGRADTQYF.

This clone was seen only a few times. V is TRBV10-2 and J is TRBJ2-1; 9 bases are shared with TRBD2. With V trimmed by 5 bases and J by 6 bases, 8 bases remained unmatched. There are 15 residues in the CDR3. Germline loops: CDR1 WSHSY, CDR2 SAAADI. In DNA, the CDR3 is TGCGCCAGCAGTCTCTGGGCGGGAGGGCGCAATGAGCAGTTCTTC. Amino acids: CASSLWAGGRNEQFF.

This clone showed up just a few times. The same CDR3 arises from other DNA sequences in this sample as well. The rearrangement links TRBV6-6 to TRBJ1-5, with D hard to call. This CDR3 has 13 residues. The V and J ends lost 3 bases and 4 bases respectively, with 7 bases between them. CDR1 MNHNY and CDR2 SVGAGI come from the germline V gene (reference sequence). The CDR3 DNA reads TGTGCCAGCAGTTATACGGAGAATCAGCCCCAGCATTTT. As protein: CASSYTENQPQHF.

The chain uses TRBV7-8 and TRBJ1-3, with D perhaps TRBD1 (6 bases). The germline V gene encodes CDR1 SGHVS and CDR2 FQNEAQ. V lost 1 base, J lost 3 bases, and 16 bases lay in between. The CDR3 extends over 17 amino acids. In nucleotides, the CDR3 is TGTGCCAGCAGCTTAGGGACAGCCTCGTTATATGGAAACACCATATATTTT. It is translated as CASSLGTASLYGNTIYF.

The chain links TRBV7-2 to TRBJ1-4, with 11 bases fitting TRBD1. V gave up 5 bases and J gave up 0 bases; unmatched junction bases: 5. The CDR3 runs to 17 residues. Germline V CDR1 and CDR2: SGHTA, FQGNSA. This chain's CDR3 is CASSPRTGGSTNEKLFF. DNA for the CDR3: TGTGCCAGCAGCCCCCGGACAGGGGGCTCAACTAATGAAAAACTGTTTTTT.

The rearrangement uses TRBV7-2 and TRBJ1-6; 7 bases map to TRBD1. Trimming took 5 bases from V and 9 from J; bases not matched to a gene: 13. Per germline, CDR1 SGHTA and CDR2 FQGNSA. The CDR3 extends over 16 amino acids. In DNA form, the CDR3 reads TGTGCCAGCAGCCCTAAGACCGGGACAGTGACTTCACCCCTCCACTTT. It translates to CASSPKTGTVTSPLHF.

This sequence joins TRBV19 and TRBJ2-5; TRBD1 aligns across 7 bases. Germline trimming cut 3 bases from V and 6 bases from J; bases unmatched to any gene: 10. CDR1 LNHDA and CDR2 SQIVND come from the germline V gene (reference sequence). The CDR3 has 15 amino acids. Here the CDR3 reads CASSIISTGVKTQYF. The DNA for the CDR3 is TGTGCCAGTAGTATTATTTCTACAGGGGTAAAGACCCAGTACTTC.

The chain combines TRBV6-5 with TRBJ2-2, with D uncertain. Germline V lookup: CDR1 MNHEY, CDR2 SVGAGI. V lost 0 bases and J 5 bases, leaving 7 bases between the germline ends. There are 14 residues in the CDR3. For the CDR3, the DNA is TGTGCCAGCAGTTACTCTCGGGTGACCGGGGAGCTGTTTTTT. It specifies CASSYSRVTGELFF.

This clone has only a few counts. The V and J genes are TRBV11-2 and TRBJ2-7; D not certain. The germline V and J ends were trimmed by 3 bases and 0 bases, with 3 bases remaining between them. CDR1 is SGHAT and CDR2 is FQNNGV in the germline V gene. This CDR3 region has 12 residues. CDR3 sequence reads: CASSFSSYEQYF. DNA for the CDR3: TGTGCCAGCAGCTTCAGCTCCTACGAGCAGTACTTC.

This chain connects TRBV7-2 to TRBJ2-3; D may be TRBD1 (5 bases). The CDR3 is made up of 14 amino acids. Germline CDR1 is SGHTA and CDR2 is FQGNSA. The V end lost 3 bases, the J end lost 8 bases, and 15 bases lay between the germline ends. CDR3 region: CASSLGGHSATQYF. In nucleotides, the CDR3 is TGTGCCAGCAGCTTGGGCGGACACTCGGCTACGCAGTATTTT.

This chain joins TRBV5-3 and TRBJ2-1; 13 nucleotides line up with TRBD2. TRBV5-3 is an ORF; its function is uncertain. The CDR3 sequence is 15 residues long. J gave up 6 bases and V 3 bases, and 3 bases lay outside the gene matches. CDR3 region: CARSSTSGGPNEQFF. For the CDR3, the DNA is TGTGCCAGAAGCTCGACTAGCGGGGGGCCCAATGAGCAGTTCTTC.

This chain connects TRBV5-1 to TRBJ2-1; 8 bases fit TRBD2. V trimming: 1 base; J trimming: 5 bases; junction bases outside the gene matches: 5. This CDR3 has 15 amino acids. The V gene's germline CDR1 is SGHRS and CDR2 YFSETQ. The CDR3 sequence is CASSLSPGGHNEQFF. CDR3 sequence (DNA): TGCGCCAGCAGCTTGTCACCGGGAGGGCACAATGAGCAGTTCTTC.

V and J are TRBV5-8 and TRBJ1-3; no firm D call. V lost 4 bases to trimming and J lost 0 bases, with 14 bases between them. From germline, CDR1 is SGHTS and CDR2 YDEGEE. This CDR3 is built from 16 residues. CDR3 protein: CASSTRTGFSGNTIYF. The CDR3 coding sequence is TGTGCCAGCAGCACTAGGACGGGATTCTCTGGAAACACCATATATTTT.

This clone is a singleton in its sample. J is TRBJ2-1 and V is TRBV11-3; 11 bases line up with TRBD2. The CDR3 runs to 19 residues. Germline CDR1 is SGHNT and CDR2 is YENEEA. The trim removed 5 bases at V and 7 bases at J, leaving 19 bases unmatched. This chain's CDR3 is CASSQTPGTSGSQWNEQFF. The CDR3 DNA reads as TGTGCCAGCAGCCAAACCCCCGGGACTAGCGGTTCTCAATGGAATGAGCAGTTCTTC.

V usage is TRBV5-1 and J usage is TRBJ1-3; D perhaps matches TRBD1 (6 bases). Per germline, CDR1 SGHRS and CDR2 YFSETQ. The CDR3 has 19 amino acids. V lost 0 bases and J 0 bases, leaving 19 bases between the germline ends. CDR3 sequence: CASSLVGAGDLNSGNTIYF. In DNA, the CDR3 is TGCGCCAGCAGCTTGGTTGGGGCAGGGGACCTGAACTCTGGAAACACCATATATTTT. The variable domain in full, completed from reference TRBV5-1 and TRBJ1-3, reads KAGVTQTPRYLIKTRGQQVTLSCSPISGHRSVSWYQQTPGQGLQFLFEYFSETQRNKGNFPGRFSGRQFSNSRSEMNVSTLELGDSALYLCASSLVGAGDLNSGNTIYFGEGSWLTVV.

The V call is TRBV28, the J call TRBJ1-5, with D perhaps TRBD1 (5 bases). With 6 bases removed from V and 4 bases from J, the gap between germline ends came to 13 bases. Germline values: CDR1 MDHEN, CDR2 SYDVKM. The CDR3 is 14 residues long. The CDR3 sequence: CASSSGTVNQPQHF. The CDR3 coding sequence is TGTGCCAGCAGCAGCGGGACGGTGAATCAGCCCCAGCATTTT. Based on the CDR3 plus reference TRBV28 and TRBJ1-5, the full variable domain is DVKVTQSSRYLVKRTGEKVFLECVQDMDHENMFWYRQDPGLGLRLIYFSYDVKMKEKGDIPEGYSVSREKKERFSLILESASTNQTSMYLCASSSGTVNQPQHFGDGTRLSIL.

The chain combines TRBV5-6 with TRBJ1-3; TRBD1 aligns across 8 bases. This CDR3 spans 15 amino acids. The germline V gene encodes CDR1 SGHDT and CDR2 YYEEEE. J lost 4 bases, V lost 0 bases, and 3 bases had no gene match. The CDR3: CASSLGTGRGNTIYF. CDR3 DNA: TGTGCCAGCAGCTTGGGGACAGGGCGAGGAAACACCATATATTTT.

V usage is TRBV28 and J usage is TRBJ1-5, with D possibly matching TRBD1 (6 bases). V lost 1 base, J lost 6 bases, and 16 bases lay in between. CDR1 and CDR2 (germline): MDHEN, SYDVKM. The CDR3 sequence is 16 residues long. The CDR3 sequence is CASSLLGGLKLQPQHF. Here the CDR3 DNA reads TGTGCCAGCAGTTTATTGGGGGGGCTCAAGCTTCAGCCCCAGCATTTT. Complete variable domain (other parts from reference TRBV28 and TRBJ1-5): DVKVTQSSRYLVKRTGEKVFLECVQDMDHENMFWYRQDPGLGLRLIYFSYDVKMKEKGDIPEGYSVSREKKERFSLILESASTNQTSMYLCASSLLGGLKLQPQHFGDGTRLSIL.

This clone was detected once. This chain connects TRBV19 to TRBJ1-2; 7 nucleotides line up with TRBD1. Looked up from germline, CDR1 is LNHDA and CDR2 is SQIVND (reference sequence). The CDR3 is 14 residues long. The J segment lost 2 bases and the V segment lost 7 bases, leaving 7 bases of the junction unmatched. Here the CDR3 DNA reads TGTGCCAGTACTCCGACAGGGACGAACTATGGCTACACCTTC. Amino acid sequence: CASTPTGTNYGYTF. Supplemented by reference TRBV19 and TRBJ1-2, the full variable domain reads DGGITQSPKYLFRKEGQNVTLSCEQNLNHDAMYWYRQDPGQGLRLIYYSQIVNDFQKGDIAEGYSVSREKKESFPLTVTSAQKNPTAFYLCASTPTGTNYGYTFGSGTRLTVV.

In the case of this clone: A read error may produce the germline difference seen at one junction end. The chain couples TRBV30 to TRBJ2-7, with a weak D call TRBD2 (5 bases). The germline gives CDR1 GTSNPN, CDR2 SVGIG (reference sequence). This CDR3 is 11 amino acids long. The CDR3 DNA reads as TGTGCCTGGAGTGTGGATCGGGCCCCGGGGTTC. It translates to CAWSVDRAPGF.

The chain is built from TRBV11-2 and TRBJ2-7; 16 positions match TRBD2. The CDR3 contains 19 residues. Per the germline V gene, CDR1 is SGHAT and CDR2 is FQNNGV. J gave up 0 bases and V 7 bases, and 12 bases lay outside the gene matches. CDR3 nucleotides: TGTGCCAGCACTCACCGGGAGGGACTAGCGGGAGGGAGCTCCTACGAGCAGTACTTC. Its protein product is CASTHREGLAGGSSYEQYF.

A single count supports this clone. The chain carries TRBV12-5 and TRBJ1-5; 9 bases match TRBD1. J gave up 6 bases and V 7 bases, and 7 bases lay outside the gene matches. The CDR3 runs 14 residues. Germline lookup yields CDR1 LGHNT and CDR2 FRNRAP. This CDR3 reads CASARTGEGQPQHF. For the CDR3, the DNA is TGTGCTAGTGCCAGGACAGGGGAGGGTCAGCCCCAGCATTTT.

The CDR3 bases are TGTGCCAGCAGTGAAGCCTATGGAGGAACTGGAAACACCATATATTTT. This gives the protein CASSEAYGGTGNTIYF. The chain is built from TRBV6-1 and TRBJ1-3; D remains ambiguous. CDR3 length equals 16 residues. Germline CDR1 reads MNHNS; CDR2 reads SASEGT. The V end lost 0 bases, the J end lost 2 bases, and 11 bases lay between the germline ends.

DNA of the CDR3: TGTGCCAGCAGGGGGCGGGGGAGAGGGACTGAAGCTTTCTTT. It is translated as CASRGRGRGTEAFF. The chain recombines TRBV5-6 with TRBJ1-1; TRBD1 might be the D (5 bases). The CDR3 is 14 residues long. Trimming stripped 5 bases from V and 5 bases from J, with 16 bases between. CDR1 SGHDT and CDR2 YYEEEE come from the germline V gene.

J is TRBJ1-4 and V is TRBV9, with TRBD1 matching over 7 bases. Germline assignment: CDR1 SGDLS and CDR2 YYNGEE. The J segment lost 8 bases and the V segment lost 1 base, leaving 5 bases of the junction unmatched. This CDR3 has 14 amino acids. The CDR3 sequence: CASSVTGVREKLFF. CDR3 nucleotides: TGTGCCAGCAGCGTAACAGGGGTCAGGGAAAAACTGTTTTTT.

The chain links TRBV2 to TRBJ2-2; D not resolved. Trimming took off 6 bases at V and 5 bases at J, with 10 bases between the two ends. CDR3 length: 13 amino acids. Per the germline V gene, CDR1 is SNHLY and CDR2 is FYNNEI. The CDR3 is CASRTELTGELFF. The CDR3 DNA follows: TGTGCCAGCAGGACGGAACTAACCGGGGAGCTGTTTTTT.

On this clone: The same CDR3 arises from other DNA sequences in this sample as well. V gene TRBV14 combines with J gene TRBJ1-6; D remains ambiguous. The V end was cut by 1 base, the J end by 3 bases, with 7 bases between. CDR3 length: 15 residues. Looked up from germline, CDR1 is SGHDN and CDR2 is FVKESK. CDR3 bases: TGTGCCAGCAGCCAAGGACAAAACTATAATTCACCCCTCCACTTT. This sequence encodes CASSQGQNYNSPLHF.

V gene TRBV5-1 combines with J gene TRBJ1-2; D is possibly TRBD1 (6 bases). CDR1 and CDR2 from the germline V gene are SGHRS and YFSETQ. Trimming removed 4 bases at V and 5 bases at J, with 18 bases between. The CDR3 extends over 15 amino acids. The CDR3 bases are TGCGCCAGCAGCCCTACGGGGGGGGCCGAATATGGCTACACCTTC. Its translation: CASSPTGGAEYGYTF. The full variable domain, with the rest looked up from reference TRBV5-1 and TRBJ1-2, is KAGVTQTPRYLIKTRGQQVTLSCSPISGHRSVSWYQQTPGQGLQFLFEYFSETQRNKGNFPGRFSGRQFSNSRSEMNVSTLELGDSALYLCASSPTGGAEYGYTFGSGTRLTVV.

The chain is built from TRBV3-1 (or the pseudogene TRBV3-2) and TRBJ1-4; 7 positions agree with TRBD1. Unmatched junction bases numbered 6, after V lost 5 bases and J lost 0 bases. The CDR3 covers 16 residues. Germline CDR1 LGHDT, CDR2 YNNKEL (reference sequence). The chain's CDR3 is CASSSGTVSTNEKLFF. The CDR3 nucleotides are TGTGCCAGCAGCTCCGGGACAGTTTCAACTAATGAAAAACTGTTTTTT.

The rearrangement joins TRBV7-8 to TRBJ2-1; 9 bases agree with TRBD2. The CDR3 consists of 19 residues. The V gene's germline CDR1 is SGHVS and CDR2 FQNEAQ. The V gene end was trimmed by 0 bases and the J gene end by 0 bases; junction bases not matched to a gene: 9. Here the CDR3 reads CASSLAWTSALGSYNEQFF. The DNA for the CDR3 is TGTGCCAGCAGCTTAGCGTGGACTAGCGCGTTAGGCTCCTACAATGAGCAGTTCTTC.